This T cell receptor (beta chain) appears in the sequencing data of a study of control samples from healthy donors and cancer patients. Data came from immunoSEQ multiplex PCR; TCRdb stores just in-frame clones and leaves some out. The sample carries tens of thousands of clones, approximately 91% recorded once. V was trimmed by 2 bases and J by 4 bases, leaving 14 bases between them. The CDR3 has 15 amino acids. Germline CDR1 reads MDHEN; CDR2 reads SYDVKM. Sequencing was done on a sample of PBMCs. This chain uses TRBV28 with TRBJ2-5; no clear D. The TCR originated in a man aged 50-60 years with lung cancer. Here the CDR3 DNA reads TGTGCCAGCAGTTTAGGGGTCCGGGTGGGAGAGACCCAGTACTTC. Protein: CASSLGVRVGETQYF. Using reference TRBV28 and TRBJ2-5 for the parts outside the CDR3, the full variable domain is DVKVTQSSRYLVKRTGEKVFLECVQDMDHENMFWYRQDPGLGLRLIYFSYDVKMKEKGDIPEGYSVSREKKERFSLILESASTNQTSMYLCASSLGVRVGETQYFGPGTRLLVL.